This T cell receptor (beta chain) was identified in a study of blood T cells in healthy people across ages. The second PCR ran roughly 6 to 11 cycles with a sample-barcoded 5' primer and J-beta primers. Every single cDNA molecule received a tag from a template-switch adaptor with 12 random nucleotides. A single record per CDR3 protein comes from TCRdb applying MiXCR to the 5' RACE reads. Of hundreds of thousands of distinct CDR3 sequences listed, about a fifth are singletons. The CDR3 runs 12 residues. V was pared by 1 base and J by 6 bases, with 7 bases between. CDR1 MNHEY and CDR2 SVGEGT come from the germline V gene. The study recruited healthy Caucasian donors from Russia who were aged roughly 6 to 90. RNA extraction gave at least 5.5 micrograms of total RNA per sample.

The chain couples TRBV6-2 or TRBV6-3 to TRBJ2-7; D not resolved. Material: blood. The sequence was obtained from a man aged 65-85 years in good health. CDR3 nucleotide sequence: TGTGCCAGCAGTTACTTGGGCGGCGAGCAGTACGTC. Its translation: CASSYLGGEQYV.